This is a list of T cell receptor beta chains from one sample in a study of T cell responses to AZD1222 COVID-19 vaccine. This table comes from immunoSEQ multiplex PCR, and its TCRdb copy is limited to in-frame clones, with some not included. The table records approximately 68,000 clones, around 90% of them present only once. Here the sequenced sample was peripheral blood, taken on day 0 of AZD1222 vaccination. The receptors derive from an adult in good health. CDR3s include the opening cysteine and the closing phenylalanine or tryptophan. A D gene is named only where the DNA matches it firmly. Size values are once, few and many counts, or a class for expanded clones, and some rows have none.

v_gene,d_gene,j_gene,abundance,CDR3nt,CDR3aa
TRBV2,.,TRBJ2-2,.,TGTGCCAGCAGGGAACAGCTTAACACCGGGGAGCTGTTTTTT,CASREQLNTGELFF
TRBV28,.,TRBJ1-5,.,TGTGCCAGCATTACATCCGGAGGGGAATTTAGCAATCAGCCCCAGCATTTT,CASITSGGEFSNQPQHF
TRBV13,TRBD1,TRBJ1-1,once,TGTGCCAGCAGCTCCCTAGGACAGGGGGTTGGGACTGAAGCTTTCTTT,CASSSLGQGVGTEAFF
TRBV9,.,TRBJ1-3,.,TGTGCCAGCAGCCAGGAGGGCTCCTCTGGAAACACCATATATTTT,CASSQEGSSGNTIYF
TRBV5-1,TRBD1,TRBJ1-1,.,TGCGCCAGCAGCAGCCAGGGGGGCACGACGGGCACTGAAGCTTTCTTT,CASSSQGGTTGTEAFF
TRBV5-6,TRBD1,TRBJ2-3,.,TGTGCCCACGGGGTGCAGGGGGTAGCAGATACGCAGTATTTT,CAHGVQGVADTQYF
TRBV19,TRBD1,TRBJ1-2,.,TGTGCCAGTAGTATGTCATCGGGACAGATCAACTATGGCTACACCTTC,CASSMSSGQINYGYTF
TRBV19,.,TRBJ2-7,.,TGTGCCAGTTCTCTCCAGAAGGCCTACGAGCAGTACTTC,CASSLQKAYEQYF
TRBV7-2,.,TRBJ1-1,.,TGTGCCAGCAGCTTATCGACAGGAAGGGCTTTCTTT,CASSLSTGRAFF
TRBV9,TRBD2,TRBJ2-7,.,TGTGCCAGCAGCGTAGGACTAGCGGGGGCCTCCTACGAGCAGTACTTC,CASSVGLAGASYEQYF
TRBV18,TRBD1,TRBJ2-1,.,TGTGCCAGCTTACCCGGGACAGGGGACAATGAGCAGTTCTTC,CASLPGTGDNEQFF
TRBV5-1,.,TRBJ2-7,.,TGCGCCAGCAGCTTCTCTGGGAGTACCTACGAGCAGTACTTC,CASSFSGSTYEQYF
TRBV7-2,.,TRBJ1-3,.,TGTGCCAGCAGCTTAGCAGGTGGGGCAGTTGGAAACACCATATATTTT,CASSLAGGAVGNTIYF
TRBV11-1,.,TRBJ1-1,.,TGTGCCAGCAGCGAAAAAGGCGCCCGGAACACTGAAGCTTTCTTT,CASSEKGARNTEAFF
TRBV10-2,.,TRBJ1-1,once,TGCGCCAGCAGTGACGGCAGCGGTTATATGAACACTGAAGCTTTCTTT,CASSDGSGYMNTEAFF
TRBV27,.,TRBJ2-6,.,TGTGCCAGCAGTAGCCGGGGGCCAGGAACCTCTGGGGCCAACGTCCTGACTTTC,CASSSRGPGTSGANVLTF
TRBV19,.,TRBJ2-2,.,TGTGCCAGTAGTATCGGGGCTGGGATCACCGGGGAGCTGTTTTTT,CASSIGAGITGELFF
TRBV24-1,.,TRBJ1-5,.,TGTGCCACCAGTGTTGGGGGGCAGCCCCAGCATTTT,CATSVGGQPQHF
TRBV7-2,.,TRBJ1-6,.,TGTGCCAGCAGCTTGGTTACCTATAATTCACCCCTCCACTTT,CASSLVTYNSPLHF